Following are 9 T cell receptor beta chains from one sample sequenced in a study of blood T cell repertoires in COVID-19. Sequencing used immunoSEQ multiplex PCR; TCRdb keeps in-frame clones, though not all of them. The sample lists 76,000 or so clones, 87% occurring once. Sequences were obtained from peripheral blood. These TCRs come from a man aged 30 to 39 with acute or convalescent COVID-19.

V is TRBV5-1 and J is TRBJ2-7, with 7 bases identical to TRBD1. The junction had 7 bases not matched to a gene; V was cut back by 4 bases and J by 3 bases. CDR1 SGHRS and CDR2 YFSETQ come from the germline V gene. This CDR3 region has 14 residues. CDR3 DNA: TGCGCCAGCAGCAAGACAGGGACGAGCTACGAGCAGTACTTC. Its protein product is CASSKTGTSYEQYF.

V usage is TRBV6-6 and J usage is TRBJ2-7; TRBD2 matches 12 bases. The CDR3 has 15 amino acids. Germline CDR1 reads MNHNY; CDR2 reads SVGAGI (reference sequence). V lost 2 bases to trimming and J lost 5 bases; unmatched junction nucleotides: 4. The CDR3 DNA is TGTGCCAGCAGTTACAGGACTAGCGGGATACACGAGCAGTACTTC. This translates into CASSYRTSGIHEQYF.

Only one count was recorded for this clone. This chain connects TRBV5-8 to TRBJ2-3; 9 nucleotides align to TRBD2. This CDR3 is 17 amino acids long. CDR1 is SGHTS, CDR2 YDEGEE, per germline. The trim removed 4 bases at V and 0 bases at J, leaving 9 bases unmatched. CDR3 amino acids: CASSIPMTSGSTDTQYF. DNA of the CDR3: TGTGCCAGCAGCATACCCATGACTAGCGGAAGCACAGATACGCAGTATTTT.

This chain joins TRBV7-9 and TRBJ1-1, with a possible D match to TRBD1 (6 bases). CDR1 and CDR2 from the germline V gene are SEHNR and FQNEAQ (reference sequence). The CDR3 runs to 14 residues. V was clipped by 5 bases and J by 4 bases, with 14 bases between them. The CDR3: CASSPLGQRTEAFF. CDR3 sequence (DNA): TGTGCCAGCAGCCCTCTCGGACAGCGCACTGAAGCTTTCTTT.

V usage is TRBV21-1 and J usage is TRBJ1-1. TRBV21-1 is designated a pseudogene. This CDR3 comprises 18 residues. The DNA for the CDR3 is TGTGCCAGCAGCACCTCCCGGGACTCCTCAGGAGGGTACACTGAAGCTTTCTTT. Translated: CASSTSRDSSGGYTEAFF.

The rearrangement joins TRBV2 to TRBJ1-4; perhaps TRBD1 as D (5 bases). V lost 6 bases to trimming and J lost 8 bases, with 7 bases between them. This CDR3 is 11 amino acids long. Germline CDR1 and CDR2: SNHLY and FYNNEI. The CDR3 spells CASRGGEKLFF. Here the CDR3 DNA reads TGTGCCAGCAGGGGGGGGGAAAAACTGTTTTTT.

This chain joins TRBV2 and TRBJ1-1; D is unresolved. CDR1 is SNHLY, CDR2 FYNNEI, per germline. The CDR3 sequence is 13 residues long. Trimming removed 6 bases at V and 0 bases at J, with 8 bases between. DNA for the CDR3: TGTGCCAGCAGCGCGACACTGAACACTGAAGCTTTCTTT. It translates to CASSATLNTEAFF.

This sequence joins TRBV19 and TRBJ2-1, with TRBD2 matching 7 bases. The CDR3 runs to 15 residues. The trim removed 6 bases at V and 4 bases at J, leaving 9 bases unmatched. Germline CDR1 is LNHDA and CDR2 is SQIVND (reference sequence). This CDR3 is CASSQGGSTYNEQFF. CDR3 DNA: TGTGCCAGTAGCCAGGGCGGGAGCACTTACAATGAGCAGTTCTTC.

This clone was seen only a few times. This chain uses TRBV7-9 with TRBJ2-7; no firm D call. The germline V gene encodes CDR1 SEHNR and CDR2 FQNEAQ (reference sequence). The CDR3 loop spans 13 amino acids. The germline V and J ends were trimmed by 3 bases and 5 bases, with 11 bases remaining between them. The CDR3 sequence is CASSLSVPNEQYF. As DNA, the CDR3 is TGTGCCAGCAGCTTGTCAGTGCCCAACGAGCAGTACTTC.